This T cell receptor beta chain derives from a study of beta chain features in type 1 diabetes. Every isolated RNA sample was fully reverse transcribed, so sequencing captured expressed TCRB transcripts. Some clones are missing from TCRdb's copy, which holds only in-frame ones; the method was immunoSEQ multiplex PCR. The top ten clones hold 0.046% of a sample with some 500,000 clones, roughly an eighth of them seen once. Trimming cost V 6 bases and J 7 bases; bases outside gene matches: 15. There are 16 residues in the CDR3. Germline V gene sequence: CDR1 SQVTM, CDR2 ANQGSEA. CD4+ naive, central memory, regulatory and stem cell-like memory subsets were isolated by sorting on CD45RO/CCR7/CD25/CD127/CD95/CD27. Purities in excess of 95% were seen in all sorted populations. As regards this clone: The antigen is not known.

Whole-study results and caveats: A PCR bias possibly favoring shorter templates would apply equally to patients and controls. Cells that show high TCR expression could be over-represented by cDNA sequencing.

V usage is TRBV29-1 and J usage is TRBJ2-3; 11 bases are shared with TRBD2. Sequencing was carried out using naive CD4+ T cells from blood. The sequence was collected from a woman between 18 and 29 years old in good health. The CDR3 spells CSVEEHTGLADNTQYF. CDR3 nucleotide sequence: TGCAGCGTGGAGGAACATACGGGACTAGCGGATAATACGCAGTATTTT.